Listed below are T cell receptor beta chains from one sample, sequenced in a study of cytomegalovirus exposure and HLA in healthy donors. Sequencing was performed with immunoSEQ multiplex PCR; in TCRdb, only in-frame clones are kept and a portion is missing. The repertoire holds approximately 270,000 clones, with roughly 80% as singletons. The sample taken for sequencing was PBMCs. The receptors come from a girl aged 2 to 10 in good health and CMV-seronegative. The CDR3 runs from the conserved cysteine through the conserved F or W. D genes are given only for firm matches. A row's size may be missing; if present it is once, few, many or a size class.

d_gene,j_gene,abundance,v_gene,CDR3aa,CDR3nt
NA,TRBJ2-7,NA,TRBV4-1,CASSQERGGSYEQYF,TGCGCCAGCAGCCAAGAAAGGGGAGGCTCCTACGAGCAGTACTTC
NA,TRBJ1-2,NA,TRBV4-2,CASSQGTERGGYTF,TGTGCCAGCAGCCAAGGCACAGAGCGGGGTGGCTACACCTTC
NA,TRBJ2-7,NA,TRBV10-1,CASGNDGLYEQYF,TGCGCCAGCGGGAATGACGGACTCTACGAGCAGTACTTC
TRBD1,TRBJ2-7,NA,TRBV2,CASSGRTGSWTYEQYF,TGTGCCAGCAGTGGGAGGACAGGTTCGTGGACCTACGAGCAGTACTTC
TRBD2,TRBJ2-1,NA,TRBV7-3,CASSPLGGRDYNEQFF,TGTGCCAGCAGCCCCCTGGGCGGGAGGGACTACAATGAGCAGTTCTTC
NA,TRBJ1-6,once,TRBV7-3,CASGADTNSPLHF,TGTGCCAGCGGGGCGGATACGAATTCACCCCTCCACTTT
TRBD1,TRBJ1-1,NA,TRBV5-4,CASSFWGQGVGAFF,TGTGCCAGCAGCTTCTGGGGACAGGGGGTTGGAGCTTTCTTT
TRBD1,TRBJ1-6,NA,TRBV28,CASSPIGFPDRVNMGNSPLHF,TGTGCCAGCAGTCCTATCGGTTTTCCGGACAGGGTTAACATGGGTAATTCACCCCTCCACTTT
TRBD1,TRBJ2-7,NA,TRBV11-2,CASSPRDRGIYEQYF,TGTGCCAGCAGTCCCCGGGACAGGGGGATCTACGAGCAGTACTTC
NA,TRBJ2-7,NA,TRBV27,CASSLTSSYEQYF,TGTGCCAGCAGTCTTACTAGCTCCTACGAGCAGTACTTC
TRBD1,TRBJ1-5,NA,TRBV27,CASSFIRAGGYHQPQHF,TGTGCCAGCAGTTTCATTCGAGCAGGGGGCTATCATCAGCCCCAGCATTTT
NA,TRBJ1-5,NA,TRBV28,CASSLSGARTRVNQPQHF,TGTGCCAGCAGTTTGTCAGGAGCAAGGACTAGGGTCAATCAGCCCCAGCATTTT
NA,TRBJ1-2,NA,TRBV6-1,CASSEALVYRNGYTF,TGTGCCAGCAGTGAAGCGCTCGTCTATAGAAATGGCTACACCTTC
TRBD1,TRBJ2-7,NA,TRBV6-1,CASSRDSFYEQYF,TGTGCCAGCAGCCGGGACAGCTTCTACGAGCAGTACTTC
TRBD2,TRBJ2-5,NA,TRBV27,CASSPRLRETWETQYF,TGTGCCAGCAGTCCCCGCCTGCGGGAGACTTGGGAGACCCAGTACTTC
TRBD2,TRBJ2-1,NA,TRBV7-9,CSSSLDSAGLSYNEQFF,TGTTCCAGCAGCTTAGATTCAGCGGGGTTATCCTACAATGAGCAGTTCTTC
TRBD1,TRBJ1-2,NA,TRBV6-1,CASSEDRDRARDGYTF,TGTGCCAGCAGTGAGGACCGGGACAGGGCCAGGGATGGCTACACCTTC